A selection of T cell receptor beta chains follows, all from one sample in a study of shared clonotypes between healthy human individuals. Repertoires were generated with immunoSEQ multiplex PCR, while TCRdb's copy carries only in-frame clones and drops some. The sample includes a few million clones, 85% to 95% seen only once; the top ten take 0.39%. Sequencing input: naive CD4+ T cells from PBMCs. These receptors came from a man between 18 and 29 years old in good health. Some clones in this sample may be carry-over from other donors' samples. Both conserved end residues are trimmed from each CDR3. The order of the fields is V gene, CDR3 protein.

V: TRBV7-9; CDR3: ASSLGSARANTGELF
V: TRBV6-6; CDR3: ASGRDHYNEQF
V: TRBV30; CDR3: AWSPGGSPTDTQY
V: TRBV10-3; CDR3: AIRLQGHVREDRQETQY
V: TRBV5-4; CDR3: ASSLSGTNNEQF
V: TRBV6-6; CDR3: ASRIDTEAF
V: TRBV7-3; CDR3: ASSQTPPDTQY
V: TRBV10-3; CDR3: AISASLQSSGGYYEQY
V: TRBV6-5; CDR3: ASTPQGGEQY
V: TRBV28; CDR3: ASSFSGRNSYEQY
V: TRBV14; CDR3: ASSQGQNYGYT
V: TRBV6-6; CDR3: ASRKTGTNEKLF
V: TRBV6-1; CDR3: ASSVRSSGQGIYEQY
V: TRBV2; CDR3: ASSADRDYGYT
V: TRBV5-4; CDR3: ASSRDRAYEQY
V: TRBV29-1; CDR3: SVAHTDQETQY
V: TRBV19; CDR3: ASSYSGGSTDTQY
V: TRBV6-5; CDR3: ASSYSRWQGDTEAF
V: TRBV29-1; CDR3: SVRTSGRDEQY
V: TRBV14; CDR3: ASTGDGYT
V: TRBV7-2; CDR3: ASSLRRASSYEQY
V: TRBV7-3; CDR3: ASSSRVSGSEMF
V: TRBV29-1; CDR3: SVSGAETEAF
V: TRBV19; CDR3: ASSIVSPGLEGNTIY
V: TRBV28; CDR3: ASSPREDTQY
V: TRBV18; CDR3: ASSLGRVRAF
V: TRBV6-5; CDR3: ASSPTSGRAYEQY
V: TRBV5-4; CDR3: ASSQLGTDTQY
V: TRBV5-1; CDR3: ASKKREGYNEQF
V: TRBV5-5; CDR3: ASSLEQGSIY
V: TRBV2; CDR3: ASSEGLAGAIETQY
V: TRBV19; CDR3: ASSTSGTAKRRY
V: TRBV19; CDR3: ASRNRGSSETQY
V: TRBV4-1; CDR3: ASSQDGKREQF
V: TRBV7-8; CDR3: ASSPRGVDGYT
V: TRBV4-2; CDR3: ASRGEYEQY
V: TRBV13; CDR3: ASSLPTGGSNTEAF
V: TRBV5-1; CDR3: ASSGQYSNYGYT
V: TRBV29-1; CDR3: SGSRRRAF
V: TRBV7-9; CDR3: ASRGDTYEQY
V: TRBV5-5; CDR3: ASSLLGLDTEAF
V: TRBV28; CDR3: ASSSWDRGFLEKLF